The rows below give T cell receptor beta chains drawn from one sample of a study of cytomegalovirus exposure and HLA in healthy donors. Sequenced by immunoSEQ multiplex PCR; TCRdb stores in-frame clones only, minus some. This sample carries more than 250,000 clones, 70% to 90% of them seen once, and the ten largest clones take 0.75% to 0.85%. Sequencing input: PBMCs. These receptors were collected from a woman younger than 30 in good health and CMV-seronegative. The CDR3 runs from the conserved cysteine through the conserved F or W. Fields, in order: D gene, V gene, clone size, J gene, CDR3 protein, CDR3 DNA. D genes are given only for firm matches. Where a row states a size, it is once, few, many or the class of an expanded clone; other rows omit it.

TRBD1	TRBV7-9	NA	TRBJ1-2	CASRAGTGRFGYTF	TGTGCCAGCAGGGCCGGGACAGGGAGGTTCGGCTACACCTTC
TRBD1	TRBV5-4	few	TRBJ2-5	CASSQPGTGQETQYF	TGTGCCAGCAGCCAACCCGGGACAGGGCAAGAGACCCAGTACTTC
NA	TRBV5-1	NA	TRBJ2-7	CASSLVAASSYEQYF	TGCGCCAGCAGCTTGGTGGCGGCCAGCTCCTACGAGCAGTACTTC
NA	TRBV5-1	once	TRBJ2-7	CASSLEGVGEQYF	TGCGCCAGCAGCTTGGAAGGGGTCGGCGAGCAGTACTTC
TRBD2	TRBV25-1	NA	TRBJ2-3	CASRAGGPDTQYF	TGTGCCAGCAGGGCGGGAGGGCCAGATACGCAGTATTTT
NA	TRBV6-5	NA	TRBJ2-7	CASSFAGTYEQYF	TGTGCCAGCTCCTTCGCGGGAACCTACGAGCAGTACTTC
NA	TRBV7-9	NA	TRBJ1-2	CASSLGAVPGYTF	TGTGCCAGCAGCTTAGGGGCAGTTCCTGGCTACACCTTC
TRBD2	TRBV2	once	TRBJ2-3	CASSEQAGLYTDTQYF	TGTGCCAGCAGTGAGCAAGCGGGACTTTACACAGATACGCAGTATTTT
TRBD2	TRBV10-3	NA	TRBJ2-2	CAIRILAGGLTGELFF	TGTGCCATCAGAATACTAGCGGGAGGGCTCACCGGGGAGCTGTTTTTT
TRBD1	TRBV7-3	few	TRBJ2-1	CASSHRQGIGDEQFF	TGTGCCAGCAGCCACCGACAGGGGATCGGCGATGAGCAGTTCTTC
TRBD2	TRBV7-6	once	TRBJ2-1	CASSLTLAWLAEKGDFVQFF	TGTGCCAGCAGCTTAACCCTAGCGTGGCTAGCGGAGAAAGGGGATTTCGTGCAGTTCTTC
NA	TRBV15	NA	TRBJ1-2	CATSRGTDYGYTF	TGTGCCACCAGCAGAGGGACAGACTATGGCTACACCTTC
NA	TRBV9	once	TRBJ2-7	CASSVGLDISYEQYF	TGTGCCAGCAGCGTAGGGTTAGACATCTCCTACGAGCAGTACTTC
NA	TRBV6-6	few	TRBJ1-2	CASSRENYGYTF	TGTGCCAGCAGTCGCGAGAACTATGGCTACACCTTC
TRBD2	TRBV4-3	NA	TRBJ2-7	CASSPEGLAGVGQYF	TGCGCCAGCAGCCCGGAGGGACTAGCGGGAGTTGGGCAGTACTTC
NA	TRBV30	NA	TRBJ2-3	CAWRPLSGDTQYF	TGTGCCTGGAGGCCTCTTAGCGGAGATACGCAGTATTTT
TRBD2	TRBV5-7	NA	TRBJ2-1	CASSLEEREGGEQFF	TGTGCCAGCAGCTTGGAGGAGCGGGAGGGGGGTGAGCAGTTCTTC
TRBD1	TRBV10-3	NA	TRBJ1-5	CAISESGTGPDQPQHF	TGTGCCATCAGTGAGTCGGGGACAGGGCCCGATCAGCCCCAGCATTTT
TRBD1	TRBV5-4	NA	TRBJ1-2	CASSLITGGLLYGYTF	TGTGCCAGCAGCTTGATCACAGGGGGTCTTCTCTATGGCTACACCTTC
TRBD2	TRBV7-3	NA	TRBJ2-3	CASSPRLAGKISTDTQYF	TGTGCCAGCAGCCCCCGATTAGCGGGGAAAATTAGCACAGATACGCAGTATTTT
TRBD1	TRBV7-3	once	TRBJ1-2	CASSSSPGQGDSYGYTF	TGTGCCAGCAGCTCTAGCCCGGGACAGGGAGATAGCTATGGCTACACCTTC
NA	TRBV5-1	NA	TRBJ2-6	CASSLGADNVLTF	TGCGCCAGCAGCTTGGGGGCAGACAACGTCCTGACTTTC
TRBD1	TRBV11-2	NA	TRBJ2-7	CASSSGTGRYEQYF	TGTGCCAGCAGCTCCGGGACAGGTCGCTACGAGCAGTACTTC
TRBD2	TRBV4-2	many	TRBJ2-7	CASSQDRTSSYEQYF	TGTGCCAGCAGCCAAGATCGGACTAGCTCCTACGAGCAGTACTTC
NA	TRBV6-6	NA	TRBJ1-5	CASRLPESGQPQHF	TGTGCCAGCAGACTCCCTGAATCAGGTCAGCCCCAGCATTTT
NA	TRBV28	once	TRBJ1-4	CASSLRQVNEKLFF	TGTGCCAGCAGTTTACGGCAGGTTAATGAAAAACTGTTTTTT
NA	TRBV7-3	NA	TRBJ2-6	CASSSSTGFGANVLTF	TGTGCCAGCAGCTCGTCCACAGGGTTCGGGGCCAACGTCCTGACTTTC